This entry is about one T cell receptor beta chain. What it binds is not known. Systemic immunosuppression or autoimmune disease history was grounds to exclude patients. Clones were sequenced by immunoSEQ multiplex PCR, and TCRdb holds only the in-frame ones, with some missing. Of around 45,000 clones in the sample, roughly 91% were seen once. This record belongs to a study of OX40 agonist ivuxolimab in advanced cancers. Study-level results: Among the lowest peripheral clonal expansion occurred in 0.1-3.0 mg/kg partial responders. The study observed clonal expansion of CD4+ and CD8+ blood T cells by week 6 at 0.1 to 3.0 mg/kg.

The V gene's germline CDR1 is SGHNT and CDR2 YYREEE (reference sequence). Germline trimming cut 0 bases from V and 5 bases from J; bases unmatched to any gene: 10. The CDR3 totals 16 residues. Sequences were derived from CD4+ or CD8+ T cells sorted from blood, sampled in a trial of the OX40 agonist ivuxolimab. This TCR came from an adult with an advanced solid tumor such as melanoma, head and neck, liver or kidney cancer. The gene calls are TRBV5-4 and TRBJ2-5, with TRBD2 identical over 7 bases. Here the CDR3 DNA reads TGTGCCAGCAGCTTGGAAGGACTAGTGGGGCCGGAGACCCAGTACTTC. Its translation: CASSLEGLVGPETQYF.